These 26 T cell receptor beta chains were sequenced from one sample in a study of post-analysis software for immune sequencing data. Study-level results: Five TRBV segments occurring more often in patients than controls included TRBV5-6, TRBV5-1 and TRBV20-1.

Their recognized antigens are unknown. Presence of unique molecular identifiers characterized the TCR beta cDNA libraries. TCRdb redid the calling of the PCR reads with MiXCR, one entry per CDR3 protein. The sample lists hundreds of thousands of distinct CDR3 sequences, roughly three fifths occurring once. Sample: blood. Receptors originate from a girl aged 2 to 9 with multiple sclerosis.

This rearrangement joins TRBV14 to TRBJ2-5; 9 bases agree with TRBD1. Germline values: CDR1 SGHDN, CDR2 FVKESK. The CDR3 length is 16 residues. With V trimmed by 5 bases and J by 4 bases, 11 bases remained unmatched. The CDR3 sequence: CASSEARTGVGETQYF. As DNA, the CDR3 is TGTGCCAGCAGCGAAGCCCGGACAGGGGTAGGAGAGACCCAGTACTTC. Based on the CDR3 plus reference TRBV14 and TRBJ2-5, the full variable domain is EAGVTQFPSHSVIEKGQTVTLRCDPISGHDNLYWYRRVMGKEIKFLLHFVKESKQDESGMPNNRFLAERTGGTYSTLKVQPAELEDSGVYFCASSEARTGVGETQYFGPGTRLLVL.

This clonotype was found a few times. This sequence joins TRBV24-1 and TRBJ2-2; D is undetermined. This CDR3 has 14 amino acids. Germline assignment: CDR1 KGHDR and CDR2 SFDVKD. The V end lost 4 bases, the J end lost 2 bases, and 7 bases lay between the germline ends. This chain's CDR3 is CATSEAANTGELFF. CDR3 nucleotides: TGTGCCACCAGTGAGGCGGCCAACACCGGGGAGCTGTTTTTT.

This chain links TRBV2 with TRBJ2-3; possible D gene TRBD2, 6 bases. The CDR3 loop spans 14 amino acids. V was cut by 4 bases and J by 4 bases, with 12 bases left in between. Germline V gene lookup returns CDR1 SNHLY and CDR2 FYNNEI. The CDR3 sequence: CASSGGALADTQYF. CDR3 nucleotide sequence: TGTGCCAGCAGTGGCGGGGCGTTAGCAGATACGCAGTATTTT.

The table lists this clonotype with a few counts. The V and J genes are TRBV12-3 or TRBV12-4 and TRBJ2-1, with 10 bases that match TRBD2. V trimming: 6 bases; J trimming: 12 bases; junction bases outside the gene matches: 8. The CDR3 contains 13 residues. For the CDR3, the DNA is TGTGCCAGCAGCAGCGGGGGGGCAGCCGGGCAGTTCTTC. Residues: CASSSGGAAGQFF.

This rearrangement joins TRBV12-3 or TRBV12-4 to TRBJ2-1, with 9 bases matching TRBD2. The CDR3 covers 18 residues. V dropped 3 bases and J dropped 5; count of bases not matched to a gene: 14. The CDR3 is CASSFLEASGTSDNEQFF. CDR3 sequence (DNA): TGTGCCAGCAGTTTCTTAGAAGCTAGCGGGACCTCAGACAATGAGCAGTTCTTC.

This clonotype was seen only a few times. The chain is built from TRBV3-1 and TRBJ2-5; TRBD1 agrees at 11 bases. Germline V gene lookup returns CDR1 LGHDT and CDR2 YNNKEL (reference sequence). CDR3 length: 17 residues. The V segment lost 2 bases and the J segment 2 bases; nucleotides outside the gene matches: 7. CDR3 DNA: TGTGCCAGCAGCCAATATATCGGGGACAGGGGGCAAGAGACCCAGTACTTC. Amino acid sequence: CASSQYIGDRGQETQYF.

The chain joins TRBV5-1 to TRBJ2-7, with D perhaps given as TRBD1 or TRBD2 (5 bases each). The germline CDR1 and CDR2 sequences are SGHRS and YFSETQ. The CDR3 extends over 15 amino acids. The ends were cut back, 2 bases at V and 3 bases at J, with 15 bases in the middle. The DNA for the CDR3 is TGCGCCAGCAGCTTCGAAAAGGGGACCAACTACGAGCAGTACTTC. Amino acids: CASSFEKGTNYEQYF.

This chain uses TRBV6-1 with TRBJ2-2; D is undetermined. Germline V gene data show CDR1 as MNHNS and CDR2 as SASEGT. The CDR3 covers 15 residues. Between the trimmed V and J ends, which lost 5 bases and 2 bases, there was a span of 12 bases. CDR3 nucleotide sequence: TGTGCCAGCAGTTGGACCAACCTAAACACCGGGGAGCTGTTTTTT. This encodes CASSWTNLNTGELFF.

V and J are TRBV20-1 and TRBJ2-3, with TRBD2 matching over 10 bases. CDR1 and CDR2 from the germline V gene are DFQATT and SNEGSKA (reference sequence). This CDR3 comprises 16 residues. V gave up 0 bases and J gave up 2 bases; unmatched junction bases: 5. The CDR3 sequence is CSARDGLAAYTDTQYF. CDR3 sequence (DNA): TGCAGTGCTAGAGACGGACTAGCGGCCTACACAGATACGCAGTATTTT.

This chain joins TRBV3-1 and TRBJ2-3, with a tentative D call TRBD1 (5 bases). With 2 bases removed from V and 4 bases from J, the gap between germline ends came to 13 bases. The CDR3 is 15 amino acids. Per the germline V gene, CDR1 is LGHDT and CDR2 is YNNKEL (reference sequence). Written as DNA, the CDR3 is TGTGCCAGCAGCCAAACAGGCGGAGCCGCAGATACGCAGTATTTT. Encoded protein: CASSQTGGAADTQYF.

This rearrangement joins TRBV7-2 to TRBJ1-3; D is unclear. CDR3 size: 14 residues. The V gene lost 1 base and the J gene lost 2 bases, with 6 bases spanning the gap. CDR1 SGHTA and CDR2 FQGNSA come from the germline V gene. CDR3 residues: CASSLGVAGNTIYF. CDR3 DNA sequence: TGTGCCAGCAGCTTAGGGGTGGCTGGAAACACCATATATTTT.

This clonotype was recorded only once. The chain couples TRBV5-1 to TRBJ2-1; D is possibly TRBD1 or TRBD2 (6 bases each). TRBJ2-7 explains the end of the DNA better; the J call may be wrong. The V gene's germline CDR1 is SGHRS and CDR2 YFSETQ. CDR3 size: 16 residues. In DNA, the CDR3 is TGCGCCAGCAGCTTGGGGTCGGGGGCCGGCTACAATGAGCAGTACTTC. It is translated as CASSLGSGAGYNEQYF.

The CDR3 coding sequence is TGTGCCAGCAGTTACGGGTTCGAAGGGTTGGATGGCTACACCTTC. Encoded protein: CASSYGFEGLDGYTF. The gene calls are TRBV6-5 and TRBJ1-2; no firm D call. Germline V gives CDR1 MNHEY, CDR2 SVGAGI. This CDR3 region has 15 residues. V lost 2 bases and J 6 bases, leaving 16 bases between the germline ends.

This chain joins TRBV7-9 and TRBJ1-1; D is ambiguous. Germline V gene lookup returns CDR1 SEHNR and CDR2 FQNEAQ (reference sequence). V lost 1 base and J lost 9, with 9 bases in between. This CDR3 comprises 12 residues. DNA of the CDR3: TGTGCCAGCAGCTTAGGCGACCTCCAAGCTTTCTTT. Translation gives CASSLGDLQAFF.

This clonotype was recorded a few times. The gene calls are TRBV3-1 and TRBJ1-2, with 10 bases identical to TRBD1. This CDR3 is built from 16 residues. CDR1 and CDR2 (germline): LGHDT, YNNKEL (reference sequence). V trimming: 0 bases; J trimming: 3 bases; junction bases outside the gene matches: 4. CDR3 DNA sequence: TGTGCCAGCAGCCAAGATCTGACAGGGGGCTACTATGGCTACACCTTC. It specifies CASSQDLTGGYYGYTF.

This clonotype was counted between two and nine times. The V gene is TRBV9, the J gene TRBJ1-2; D is uncertain. This CDR3 region has 13 residues. Germline V CDR1 and CDR2: SGDLS, YYNGEE. The V end lost 4 bases, the J end lost 4 bases, and 11 bases lay between the germline ends. The CDR3 loop reads CASSPPPAYGYTF. The CDR3 bases are TGTGCCAGCAGCCCCCCTCCAGCCTATGGCTACACCTTC. The full variable domain, in which reference TRBV9 and TRBJ1-2 provide the parts outside the CDR3, is DSGVTQTPKHLITATGQRVTLRCSPRSGDLSVYWYQQSLDQGLQFLIQYYNGEERAKGNILERFSAQQFPDLHSELNLSSLELGDSALYFCASSPPPAYGYTFGSGTRLTVV.

The J gene is TRBJ2-5, the V gene TRBV25-1, with TRBD1 matching 9 bases. The J call may be faulty, since TRBJ2-4 better matches the DNA end. From germline, CDR1 is MGHDK and CDR2 SYGVNS. This CDR3 spans 19 amino acids. The CDR3 sequence: CASSDPSRDRGEVKNIQYF. As DNA, the CDR3 is TGTGCCAGCAGTGATCCGTCCCGCGACAGGGGGGAAGTCAAAAACATTCAGTACTTC.

This chain uses TRBV24-1 with TRBJ2-1; tentatively, D is TRBD1 (6 bases). Germline V gives CDR1 KGHDR, CDR2 SFDVKD. CDR3 length: 14 residues. The V and J ends lost 0 bases and 13 bases respectively, with 15 bases between them. The CDR3, as DNA: TGTGCCACCAGTGATTTGCAACCGCAGGGGAACCAGTTCTTC. It codes for CATSDLQPQGNQFF.

The rearrangement links TRBV11-2 to TRBJ1-2, with D maybe TRBD1 (5 bases). V was shortened by 1 base and J by 4 bases, with 10 bases between the two germline ends. CDR1 SGHAT and CDR2 FQNNGV come from the germline V gene. This CDR3 contains 14 residues. This CDR3 is CASSLGGGFYGYTF. CDR3 in DNA: TGTGCCAGCAGCTTAGGGGGGGGGTTCTATGGCTACACCTTC.

The rearrangement joins TRBV12-3 or TRBV12-4 to TRBJ2-3, with no clear D. V gave up 5 bases and J gave up 2 bases, with 8 bases separating them. This CDR3 is 13 amino acids long. This chain's CDR3 is CASSPLHTDTQYF. Written as DNA, the CDR3 is TGTGCCAGCAGTCCGCTGCACACAGATACGCAGTATTTT.

The rearrangement joins TRBV29-1 to TRBJ2-7; D is unresolved. The CDR3 is 11 residues long. CDR1 is SQVTM, CDR2 ANQGSEA, per germline. Trimming left V 7 bases short and J 9 bases short, with 16 bases between. CDR3 amino acids: CSAFDEDGQYF. The CDR3 DNA follows: TGCAGCGCCTTTGATGAGGACGGGCAGTACTTC.

The V call is TRBV6-2 or TRBV6-3, the J call TRBJ1-1; D unresolved. Trimming cost V 6 bases and J 4 bases, with 9 bases left between them. CDR1 is MNHEY and CDR2 is SVGEGT in the germline V gene. CDR3 length: 12 residues. DNA for the CDR3: TGTGCCAGCAGCCCCCGGCCCACTGAAGCTTTCTTT. This gives the protein CASSPRPTEAFF.

Only a few counts were recorded for this clonotype. The chain is built from TRBV20-1 and TRBJ2-7; 7 nucleotides align to TRBD1. The junction had 8 bases not matched to a gene; V was cut back by 6 bases and J by 3 bases. Germline-derived CDR1 and CDR2 are DFQATT and SNEGSKA (reference sequence). The CDR3 totals 13 residues. The CDR3 here is CSASGQEDYEQYF. The CDR3 DNA sequence: TGCAGTGCCAGCGGACAGGAAGACTACGAGCAGTACTTC.

The chain combines TRBV2 with TRBJ1-1, with D maybe TRBD1 (5 bases). Germline loops: CDR1 SNHLY, CDR2 FYNNEI. The V end was cut by 7 bases, the J end by 6 bases, with 12 bases between. The CDR3 totals 12 residues. The CDR3 DNA sequence: TGTGCCAGCAACGGGGACGGCGCTGAAGCTTTCTTT. As protein: CASNGDGAEAFF.

The CDR3 DNA sequence: TGCAGCGTTGATCTTGAGACAGCCGCGGGCTATGGCTACACCTTC. It encodes CSVDLETAAGYGYTF. This chain uses TRBV29-1 with TRBJ1-2; D perhaps matches TRBD1 (5 bases). Germline V gives CDR1 SQVTM, CDR2 ANQGSEA. This CDR3 has 15 residues. V was shortened by 3 bases and J by 4 bases, with 18 bases between the two germline ends.

V is TRBV6-5 and J is TRBJ2-1, with D perhaps matching TRBD2 (6 bases). Trimming left V 0 bases short and J 2 bases short, with 11 bases between. Germline CDR1 MNHEY, CDR2 SVGAGI. This CDR3 is 16 amino acids long. The CDR3 region is CASSYSGGEAYNEQFF. DNA for the CDR3: TGTGCCAGCAGTTACTCGGGGGGAGAAGCCTACAATGAGCAGTTCTTC.